The clone carrying this T cell receptor (beta chain) was detected only once. This sample stems from a study of blood T cell repertoires in COVID-19. CDR1 and CDR2 from the germline V gene are MDHEN and SYDVKM. Trimming stripped 5 bases from V and 9 bases from J, with 20 bases between. The CDR3 totals 15 residues. Original handling: Reference gene primer amplification gave estimated nucleated cell counts. TCRdb's copy holds only in-frame clones and misses some; the assay was immunoSEQ multiplex PCR. From that table come the V and J calls and clone size; the DNA was used to work out D and trimming. Here the sample spans hundreds of thousands of clones, about 91% being singletons.

The chain links TRBV28 to TRBJ2-1; D perhaps matches TRBD2 (7 bases). The sample taken for sequencing was peripheral blood. The TCR comes from a woman under 40 who had recovered from COVID-19. CDR3 coding DNA: TGTGCCAGCAGTCTTGTTGGGGGGGGGCCGCGTGAGCAGTTCTTC. Translation gives CASSLVGGGPREQFF.